This T cell receptor beta chain was identified during a study of prognosis after radiotherapy for stage I lung cancer. This clonotype was detected many times. Its target is unknown. TCR beta CDR3 was amplified from genomic DNA by two-round multiplex PCR. Primers (each specific to one TRBV or TRBJ gene) were used in first-round PCR. TCRdb reanalysed the multiplex PCR reads using MiXCR and keeps one entry per CDR3 protein. The table lists about 34,000 distinct CDR3 sequences, about 34% of them singletons, with 16% in the top ten. Study-wide results and limits: Patients' TRBV and TRBJ gene usage reportedly differed by presence or absence of metastases.

The germline CDR1 and CDR2 sequences are DFQATT and SNEGSKA (reference sequence). J lost 4 bases, V lost 6 bases, and 5 bases had no gene match. The CDR3 contains 12 residues. Sequenced material: PBMCs, taken before or after stereotactic body radiation therapy (not recorded which). J is TRBJ2-7 and V is TRBV20-1, with TRBD1 matching 8 bases. This receptor was identified in a donor at least 50 years old with non-small cell lung cancer. Here the CDR3 reads CSASRDRYEQYF. In DNA form, the CDR3 reads TGCAGTGCCTCCCGGGACAGGTACGAGCAGTACTTC.